The clone carrying this T cell receptor beta chain was observed once. This record comes from a study of response to subunit inactivated influenza vaccine. The germline V gene has CDR1 SGHRS and CDR2 YFSETQ. This CDR3 contains 16 residues. The V and J ends lost 4 bases and 0 bases, in that order; junction bases with no gene match: 6. TCRdb re-called the RT-PCR reads through MiXCR, storing one row per CDR3 protein. The sample lists 300,000 to 350,000 distinct CDR3 sequences, less than 25% occurring once. The receptor was isolated from a man aged 50 to 69 who received an inactivated influenza vaccine. Sequencing used PBMCs from blood, obtained 21 months after vaccination. The chain uses TRBV5-1 and TRBJ2-1; 8 positions match TRBD1. CDR3 residues: CASSPTGGLSYNEQFF. CDR3 in DNA: TGCGCCAGCAGCCCTACAGGGGGTCTCTCCTACAATGAGCAGTTCTTC.